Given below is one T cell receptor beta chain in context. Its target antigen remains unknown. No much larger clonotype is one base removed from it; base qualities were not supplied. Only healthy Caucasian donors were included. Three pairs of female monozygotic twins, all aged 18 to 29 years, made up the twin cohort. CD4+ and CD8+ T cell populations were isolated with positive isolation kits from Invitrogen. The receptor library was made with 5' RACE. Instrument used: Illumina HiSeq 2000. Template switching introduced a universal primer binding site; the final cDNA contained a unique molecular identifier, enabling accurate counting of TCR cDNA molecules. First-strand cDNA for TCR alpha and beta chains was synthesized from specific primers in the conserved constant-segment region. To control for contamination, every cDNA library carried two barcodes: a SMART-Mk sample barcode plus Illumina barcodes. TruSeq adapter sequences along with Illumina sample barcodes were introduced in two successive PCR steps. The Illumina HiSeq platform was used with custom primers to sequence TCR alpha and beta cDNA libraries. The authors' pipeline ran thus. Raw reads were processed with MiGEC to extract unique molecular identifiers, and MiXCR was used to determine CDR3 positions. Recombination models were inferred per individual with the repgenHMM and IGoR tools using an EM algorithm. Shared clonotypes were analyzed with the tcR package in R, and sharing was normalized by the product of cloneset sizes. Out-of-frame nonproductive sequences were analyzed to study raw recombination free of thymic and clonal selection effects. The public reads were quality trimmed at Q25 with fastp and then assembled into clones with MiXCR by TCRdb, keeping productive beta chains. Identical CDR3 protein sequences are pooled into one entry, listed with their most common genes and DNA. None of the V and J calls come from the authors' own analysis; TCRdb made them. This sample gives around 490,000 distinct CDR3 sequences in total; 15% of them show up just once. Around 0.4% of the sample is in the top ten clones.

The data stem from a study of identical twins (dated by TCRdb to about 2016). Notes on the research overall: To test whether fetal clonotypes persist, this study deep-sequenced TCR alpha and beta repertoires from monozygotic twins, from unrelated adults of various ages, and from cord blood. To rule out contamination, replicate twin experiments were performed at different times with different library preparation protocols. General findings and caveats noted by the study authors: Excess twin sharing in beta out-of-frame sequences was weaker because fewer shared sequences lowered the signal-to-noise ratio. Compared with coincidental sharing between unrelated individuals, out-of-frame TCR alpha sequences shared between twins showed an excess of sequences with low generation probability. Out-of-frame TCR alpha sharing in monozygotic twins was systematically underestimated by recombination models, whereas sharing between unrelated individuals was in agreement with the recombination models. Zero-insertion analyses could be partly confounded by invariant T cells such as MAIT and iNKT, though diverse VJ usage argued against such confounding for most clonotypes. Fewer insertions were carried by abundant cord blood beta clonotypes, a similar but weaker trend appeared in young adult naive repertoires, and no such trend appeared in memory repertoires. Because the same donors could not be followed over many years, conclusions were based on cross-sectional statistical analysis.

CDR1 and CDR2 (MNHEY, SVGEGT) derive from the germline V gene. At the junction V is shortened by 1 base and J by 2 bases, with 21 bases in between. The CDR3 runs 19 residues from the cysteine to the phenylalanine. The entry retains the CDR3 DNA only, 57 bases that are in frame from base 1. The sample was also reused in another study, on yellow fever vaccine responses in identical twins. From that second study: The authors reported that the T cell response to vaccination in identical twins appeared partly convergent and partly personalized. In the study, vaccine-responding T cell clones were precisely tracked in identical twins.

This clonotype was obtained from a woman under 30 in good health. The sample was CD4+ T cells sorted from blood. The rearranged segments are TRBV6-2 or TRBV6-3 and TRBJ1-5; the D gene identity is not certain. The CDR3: CASSYFALRGVGGNQPQHF. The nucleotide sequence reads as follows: TGTGCCAGCAGTTACTTCGCGTTACGGGGAGTTGGCGGCAATCAGCCCCAGCATTTT.